This note documents a single TCR beta chain sequence. No antigen is known for it. This sample stems from a study of glioma-infiltrating T cells after dendritic cell vaccination. As for the study in general: Patients had newly diagnosed or recurrent glioblastoma and received dendritic cell vaccines. Treatment, given 2003 to 2012, was autologous tumor lysate-pulsed dendritic cell vaccination. Study findings and constraints: Only a small number of patients had complete blood and tumor samples.

Primers: 60 V beta forward and 13 J beta reverse. Libraries were prepared by immunoSEQ multiplex PCR; TCRdb keeps only in-frame clonotypes and omits some of them. The sample consists of about 64,000 clones, approximately 85% of them appearing once. Per the germline V gene, CDR1 is SNHLY and CDR2 is FYNNEI. The trim removed 2 bases at V and 3 bases at J, leaving 6 bases unmatched. CDR3 size: 15 residues. The chain is built from TRBV2 and TRBJ1-2; 7 bases fit TRBD1. Sequences were derived from blood, sampled before dendritic cell vaccination. The clonotype was recovered from a human donor with glioblastoma. Here the CDR3 reads CASSENRGWDYGYTF. As DNA, the CDR3 is TGTGCCAGCAGTGAAAACAGGGGTTGGGACTATGGCTACACCTTC. The full variable domain, with the rest looked up from reference TRBV2 and TRBJ1-2, is EPEVTQTPSHQVTQMGQEVILRCVPISNHLYFYWYRQILGQKVEFLVSFYNNEISEKSEIFDDQFSVERPDGSNFTLKIRSTKLEDSAMYFCASSENRGWDYGYTFGSGTRLTVV.